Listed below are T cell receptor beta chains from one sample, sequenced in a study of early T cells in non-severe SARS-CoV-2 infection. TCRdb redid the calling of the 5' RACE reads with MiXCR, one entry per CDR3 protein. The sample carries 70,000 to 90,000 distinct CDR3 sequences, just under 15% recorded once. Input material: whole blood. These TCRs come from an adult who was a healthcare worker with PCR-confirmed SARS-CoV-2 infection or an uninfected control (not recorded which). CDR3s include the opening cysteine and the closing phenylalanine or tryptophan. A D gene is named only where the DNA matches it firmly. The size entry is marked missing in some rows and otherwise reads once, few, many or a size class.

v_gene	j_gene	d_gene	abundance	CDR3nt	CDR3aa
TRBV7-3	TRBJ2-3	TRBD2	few	TGTGCCAGCAGCTTAAGGACTAGCGGGGGCACAGATACGCAGTATTTT	CASSLRTSGGTDTQYF
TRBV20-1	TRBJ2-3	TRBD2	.	TGCAGTGCTAGAGCTGGGACTAGCGGGAGGGCCTTTCGTGATACGCAGTATTTT	CSARAGTSGRAFRDTQYF
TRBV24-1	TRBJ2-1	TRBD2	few	TGTGCCACCAGGGGACTAGGGAGGACTGAGCAGTTCTTC	CATRGLGRTEQFF
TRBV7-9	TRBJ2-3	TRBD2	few	TGTGCCAGCAGCTTGACTAGCGGGACTAGCACAGATACGCAGTATTTT	CASSLTSGTSTDTQYF
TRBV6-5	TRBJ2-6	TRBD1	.	TGTGCCAGCAGTTCGACAGGGTCCTCTGGGGCCAACGTCCTGACTTTC	CASSSTGSSGANVLTF
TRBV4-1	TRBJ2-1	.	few	TGCGCCAGCAGCCAAGAGGGTCAAAGCTCCTACAATGAGCAGTTCTTC	CASSQEGQSSYNEQFF
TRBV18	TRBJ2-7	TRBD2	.	TGTGCCAGCTCACTGTCCGGGACTAGGCCTTACGAGCAGTACTTC	CASSLSGTRPYEQYF
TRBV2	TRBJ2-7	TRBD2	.	TGTGCCAGCAGCCGGGACTACGCCTACGAGCAGTACTTC	CASSRDYAYEQYF
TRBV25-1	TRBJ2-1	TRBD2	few	TGTGCCAGCACCCGAGGCCCCGGGAGGTCCCACTCAAATGAGCAGTTCTTC	CASTRGPGRSHSNEQFF
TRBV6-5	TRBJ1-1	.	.	TGTGCCAGCATCAAGGGGTTAGAAGCTTTCTTT	CASIKGLEAFF
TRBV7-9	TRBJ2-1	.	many	TGTGCCAGCAGCCCTACCGTAAATGAGCAGTTCTTC	CASSPTVNEQFF
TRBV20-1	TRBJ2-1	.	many	TGCAGTGCTAGCGCGGGGAGCTCCTACAATGAGCAGTTCTTC	CSASAGSSYNEQFF
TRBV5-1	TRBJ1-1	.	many	TGCGCCAGCAGCCCGGACAGCCAGTACACTGAAGCTTTCTTT	CASSPDSQYTEAFF
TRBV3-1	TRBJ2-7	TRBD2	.	TGTGCCAGCCAAAACGGGGGGGCCTACGAGCAGTACTTC	CASQNGGAYEQYF
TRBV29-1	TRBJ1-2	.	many	TGCAGCGTTGAGGAAACGACCTATGGCTACACCTTC	CSVEETTYGYTF
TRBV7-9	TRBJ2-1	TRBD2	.	TGTGCCAGCAGCTTAAGGAGGAGCGGGGACAATGAGCAGTTCTTC	CASSLRRSGDNEQFF
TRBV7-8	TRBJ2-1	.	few	TGTGCCAGCAGCTGGGGACAACTGTACAATGAGCAGTTCTTC	CASSWGQLYNEQFF
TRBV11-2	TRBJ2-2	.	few	TGTGCCAGCAGCTTAGTCGTGGGCTTGGTTAACACCGGGGAGCTGTTTTTT	CASSLVVGLVNTGELFF
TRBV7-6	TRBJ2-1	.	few	TGTGCCAGCAGCGGTCGGGGTAGCGGATACCACAATGAGCAGTTCTTC	CASSGRGSGYHNEQFF
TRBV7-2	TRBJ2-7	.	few	TGTGCCAGCAGCTGGGGGTCAGGGGACGGGCAGTACTTC	CASSWGSGDGQYF
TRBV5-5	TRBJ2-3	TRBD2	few	TGTGCCAGCAGTCTTTATAGCGGGAGTACAGATACGCAGTATTTT	CASSLYSGSTDTQYF
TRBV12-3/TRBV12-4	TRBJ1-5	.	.	TGTGCTGCGAGCTCGGGCAATCAGCCCCAGCATTTT	CAASSGNQPQHF
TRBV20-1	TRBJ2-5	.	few	TGCAGTGCTAGTAGGGAGGCCGGCGAGACCCAGTACTTC	CSASREAGETQYF
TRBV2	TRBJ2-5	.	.	TGTGCCAGTGCCGGCGGGATAGGAGAGACCCAGTACTTC	CASAGGIGETQYF
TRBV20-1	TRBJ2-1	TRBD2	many	TGCAGTGCTAGAGAACTAGCGGGAGGGTACAATGAGCAGTTCTTC	CSARELAGGYNEQFF
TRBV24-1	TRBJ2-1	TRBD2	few	TGTGCCACCTCCACCGACTTTCCTAGCGGACACTACAATGAGCAGTTCTTC	CATSTDFPSGHYNEQFF
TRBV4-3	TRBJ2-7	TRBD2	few	TGCGCCAGCAGCCAGGCAGCCACTAGCGGACGTGACGAGCAGTACTTC	CASSQAATSGRDEQYF
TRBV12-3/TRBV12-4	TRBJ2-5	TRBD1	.	TGTGCCAGCAGACCCGGGACAGAGCAAGAGACCCAGTACTTC	CASRPGTEQETQYF
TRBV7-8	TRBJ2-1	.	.	TGTGCCAGCAGCCTCCGCAGGGACTACAATGAGCAGTTCTTC	CASSLRRDYNEQFF
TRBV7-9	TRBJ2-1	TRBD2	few	TGTGCCAGCAGCAGTAGGACTAGCGGTTCCTACAATGAGCAGTTCTTC	CASSSRTSGSYNEQFF
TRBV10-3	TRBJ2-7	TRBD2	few	TGTGCCATCAGTGAGTCGACCCCGGGGAGGGGCGAGCAGTACTTC	CAISESTPGRGEQYF
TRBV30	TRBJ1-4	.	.	TGTGCCTGGAGTGTACAGGGTGAAAAACTGTTTTTT	CAWSVQGEKLFF
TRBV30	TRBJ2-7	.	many	TGTGCCTGGAGTGGCCAGGACTCCTACGAGCAGTACTTC	CAWSGQDSYEQYF
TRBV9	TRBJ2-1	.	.	TGTGCCAGCAGCGCGGTAACAGGGTACAATGAGCAGTTCTTC	CASSAVTGYNEQFF
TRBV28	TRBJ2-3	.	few	TGTGCCAGCAGGGAAGGGGGAGGAGTTCCAGATACGCAGTATTTT	CASREGGGVPDTQYF
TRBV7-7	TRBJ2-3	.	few	TGTGCCAGCAGTAATGGGACGGCTACGCAGTATTTT	CASSNGTATQYF
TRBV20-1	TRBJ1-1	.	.	TGCAGTGCTAGGTGGAACACTGAAGCTTTCTTT	CSARWNTEAFF
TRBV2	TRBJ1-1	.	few	TGTGCCAGCAAACGGGTTTTACTTAACACTGAAGCTTTCTTT	CASKRVLLNTEAFF
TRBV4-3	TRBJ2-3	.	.	TGCGCCAGCAGCCAAGAGGTATTGAGAGACTCTAGCACAGATACGCAGTATTTT	CASSQEVLRDSSTDTQYF
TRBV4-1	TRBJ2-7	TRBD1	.	TGCGCCAGCAGCTACCGGACAGGGCTGGACGAGCAGTACTTC	CASSYRTGLDEQYF
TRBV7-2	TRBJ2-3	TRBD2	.	TGTGCCAGCAGCCACCGAGCGGGAGAGGGAGATACGCAGTATTTT	CASSHRAGEGDTQYF
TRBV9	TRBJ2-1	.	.	TGTGCCAGCAGCGTAGACCCCAATGAGCAGTTCTTC	CASSVDPNEQFF
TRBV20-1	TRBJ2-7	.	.	TGCAGTGGAGGGGCCTACGAGCAGTACTTC	CSGGAYEQYF
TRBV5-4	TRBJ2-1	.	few	TGTGCCAGCAGCGACGAACAAACCATTCACGATGAGCAGTTCTTC	CASSDEQTIHDEQFF
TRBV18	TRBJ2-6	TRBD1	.	TGTGCCAGCTCACCACCCGGGACAGGGGCTGGGGCCAACGTCCTGACTTTC	CASSPPGTGAGANVLTF
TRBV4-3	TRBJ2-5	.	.	TGCGCCAGCAGCCAAGGAGGCGCCGCGCAGACCCAGTACTTC	CASSQGGAAQTQYF
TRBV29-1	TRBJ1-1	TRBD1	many	TGCAGCGTCACCCCGATGACAGGGATCGCTTTCTTT	CSVTPMTGIAFF
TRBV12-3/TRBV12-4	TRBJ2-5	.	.	TGTGCCAGCAAGATCGGGCAGACCCAGTACTTC	CASKIGQTQYF
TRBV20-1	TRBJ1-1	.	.	TGCAGCGGACAGCAGAACACTGAAGCTTTCTTT	CSGQQNTEAFF
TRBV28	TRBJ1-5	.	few	TGTGCCAGCAGCCCCCGGGACTCACGGGGTATGAGCAATCAGCCCCAGCATTTT	CASSPRDSRGMSNQPQHF
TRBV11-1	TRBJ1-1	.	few	TGTGCCAGCAGCCCGAGACGGCTGAACACTGAAGCTTTCTTT	CASSPRRLNTEAFF
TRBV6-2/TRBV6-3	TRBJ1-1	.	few	TGTGCCAGCAGGCGGTCGGGCACTGAAGCTTTCTTT	CASRRSGTEAFF
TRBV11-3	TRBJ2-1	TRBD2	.	TGTGCCAGCAGCTTTGGGCGGGAGGGGAATGAGCAGTTCTTC	CASSFGREGNEQFF
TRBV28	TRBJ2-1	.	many	TGTGCCAGCAGTTCCTACCCGGGAGCTACGGGGAATGAGCAGTTCTTC	CASSSYPGATGNEQFF